What follows are 3 T cell receptor beta chains derived from one specimen sequenced in a study of response to subunit inactivated influenza vaccine. TCRdb re-analysed the RT-PCR reads in MiXCR, keeping a single row per CDR3 protein. This table holds hundreds of thousands of distinct CDR3 sequences, about 15% found once. The starting material was PBMCs from blood, obtained around two weeks before vaccination. The receptors were gathered from a man aged 45-60 years who received an inactivated influenza vaccine.

This clonotype was observed a handful of times. The rearrangement joins TRBV20-1 to TRBJ2-5, with a tentative D call TRBD2 (5 bases). CDR3 length: 13 amino acids. Trimming removed 3 bases from V and 5 bases from J, with 13 bases in between. Looked up from germline, CDR1 is DFQATT and CDR2 is SNEGSKA (reference sequence). CDR3 in DNA: TGCAGTGCTAGTAGAGCGGTCCGGGAGACCCAGTACTTC. Its protein is CSASRAVRETQYF.

The chain recombines TRBV6-2 or TRBV6-3 with TRBJ2-3, with 9 bases that match TRBD1. J lost 5 bases, V lost 6 bases, and 6 bases had no gene match. The CDR3 spans 14 residues. Germline CDR1 reads MNHEY; CDR2 reads SVGEGT. As DNA, the CDR3 is TGTGCCAGCAGCGACAGGGGGTCCAGAGATACGCAGTATTTT. Protein product: CASSDRGSRDTQYF.

This clonotype has more than one count but fewer than ten. The CDR3 sequence: CASSLGSRWTDTQYF. CDR3 coding DNA: TGCGCCAGCAGCTTGGGATCTAGGTGGACAGATACGCAGTATTTT. The rearrangement joins TRBV5-1 to TRBJ2-3; no clear D. V dropped 0 bases and J dropped 3 bases, with 11 bases sitting between them. There are 15 residues in the CDR3. The V gene's germline CDR1 is SGHRS and CDR2 YFSETQ.